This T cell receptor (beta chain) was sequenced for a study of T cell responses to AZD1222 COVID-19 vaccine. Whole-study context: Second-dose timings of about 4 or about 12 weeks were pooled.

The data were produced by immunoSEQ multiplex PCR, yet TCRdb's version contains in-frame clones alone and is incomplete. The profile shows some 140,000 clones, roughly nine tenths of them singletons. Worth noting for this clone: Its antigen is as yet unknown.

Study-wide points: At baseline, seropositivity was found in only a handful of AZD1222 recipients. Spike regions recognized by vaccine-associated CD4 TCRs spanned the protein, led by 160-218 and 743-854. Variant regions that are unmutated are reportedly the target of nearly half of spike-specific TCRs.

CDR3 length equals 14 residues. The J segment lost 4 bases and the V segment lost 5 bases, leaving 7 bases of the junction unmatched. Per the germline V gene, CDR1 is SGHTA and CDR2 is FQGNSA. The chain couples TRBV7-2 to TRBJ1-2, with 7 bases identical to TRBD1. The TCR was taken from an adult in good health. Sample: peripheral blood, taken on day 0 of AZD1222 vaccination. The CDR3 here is CASSQTGSGYGYTF. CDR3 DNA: TGTGCCAGCAGCCAGACAGGGAGCGGCTATGGCTACACCTTC.